This T cell receptor beta chain was identified during a study of cytomegalovirus exposure and HLA in healthy donors (dated by TCRdb to between 2016 and 2019). About the study as a whole: An earlier analysis of roughly 630 of the donors reported 250 to 350 Gb of sequence data and roughly 110 million unique TCR beta sequences from some 180 million T cells. In addition to the first cohort of roughly 700 subjects, a separate validation cohort of 100 to 150 different subjects was used. An earlier analysis of 500 to 650 of the donors applied high-throughput TCR beta sequencing to assess whether each TCR beta V gene segment acted as functional or pseudogenic. Roughly five DR-DQ haplotypes were handled as single units for association and clustering because linkage in the cohort was strong. Among almost 400 genotyped donors of the cohort, an average of about 240,000 unique TCR beta nucleotide sequences were sequenced per donor, about a sixth of them non-productive. The study used immunosequencing to profile the T cell repertoires of 670 or so subjects and linked those repertoires to cytomegalovirus serostatus. The genetic ancestry cluster associated with self-reported Caucasian donors included 81% of the roughly 360 genotyped donors. To study patterns of TCR occurrence, a later analysis re-analyzed previously published TCR beta repertoires from 666 donors and added high-resolution HLA genotyping. The aim of the study was to test whether cataloging public T cell receptors could identify signatures of past pathogen exposure. Around 320 gigabases of sequencing data and 80 million or so unique TCR sequences were included in an early release covering several hundred HLA-typed donors. The number of donors typed differed by locus, with 629-630 for A, B, C, DRB1 and DQB1, 522 for DQA1, about 610 for DPA1, and under 490 for DPB1. Both class I and class II loci were covered by HLA typing, at four-digit resolution. Genome-wide SNP genotypes for about 65% of the 666 donors were used in a later genetic analysis, which treated that subset as a discovery cohort. Rather than drawing on any new phenotypic data, the later analysis identified candidate immune exposures from TCR beta sequences and the way those sequences occurred across donors. Every repertoire in the discovery cohort had been generated on one and the same sequencing platform. Alongside the repertoire data, information on donor age, sex, ethnicity and CMV serostatus was compiled. To predict cytomegalovirus infection status, the study combined high-throughput TCR immunosequencing, statistical association of individual TCRs with disease status, and machine learning. Beyond this particular receptor, the publication reports: The earlier analysis of around 600 of the donors excluded some 16 rarely observed V segments, including chromosome 9 orphons, because counts were too low. In a later analysis, HLA-associated TCR beta chains were found to be more clonally expanded and to have lower generation probabilities than equally common non-associated chains. In a later analysis, the rate of TCR association differed among HLA loci, with DRB1 alleles having the most associated TCRs and HLA-C alleles having the fewest. In a later analysis, most CMV-associated TCR beta chains were found to appear HLA-restricted, with HLA associations seemingly driven largely by CMV exposure. According to a later analysis, parvovirus B19, influenza, CMV and Epstein-Barr virus appeared linked to several top co-occurrence clusters. A cluster of highly shared sequence variants was judged likely to be a technical artifact of the sequencing pipeline. Roughly uniform sequencing depth across donors was assumed in presence/absence analyses, although this assumption may not hold. V-gene and J-gene trimming of TCR beta chains was associated with a missense DCLRE1C variant in a later genetic analysis, and the association was replicated in an independent cohort. Cytomegalovirus status was reported to be diagnosed by the classifier with high specificity and sensitivity in both the original and validation cohorts. At a false discovery rate of 0.05, a later analysis linked approximately 18,000 TCR beta sequences to specific HLA alleles. The only immune exposure information available for the cohort was CMV serostatus. While some public TCRs were present in many individuals, most TCR sequences turned up only very rarely across donors. A further reported finding was that TCR beta sequences accurately predicted the HLA-A and HLA-B alleles for most subjects in the first cohort. In the study, some 180 TCR beta chains were listed as associated with cytomegalovirus. HLA typing was unavailable for some donors at each locus, so association tests used only the typed subset. In an earlier analysis of roughly 560 of the donors, most TCR beta V segments were observed in productive rearrangements about 90% or about 30% of the time, broadly matching IMGT annotations. Only TCR beta chains were sequenced in this cohort, and the absence of alpha or paired-chain data limited detectable features. According to a later genetic analysis, donors in an Asian-associated ancestry cluster had fewer N-insertions in productive TCRs than the roughly 660-donor mean. When HLA alleles, especially DR and DQ, strongly co-occurred, TCR associations were difficult to assign to individual alleles. According to the authors, the approach could potentially be generalized to other disease states and immunological phenotypes. Some IMGT-functional V segments, including TRBV6-2 and TRBV6-3, could not be distinguished by the 87-base-pair reads and were therefore excluded. Linkage disequilibrium might explain the correlated functional status among segregating V segments, but an unknown experimental factor could not be excluded. A few of the identified cytomegalovirus-associated TCR beta chains were confirmed in vitro to be specific for cytomegalovirus antigens.

A note on this clone: It lacks a known antigen. Qualities for individual bases were not recorded, and no much larger clone is one base off.

The cohort was made up of roughly 670 healthy bone marrow donors. At the time of sampling, all cohort members were nominally healthy, though unrecorded immune exposures were likely present. The donor tested CMV seropositive, placing the donor among the 289 seropositive members of the cohort. Each donor provided a peripheral blood sample, and peripheral blood mononuclear cells were used for TCR beta sequencing. Genomic DNA was extracted from the blood cell samples with the Qiagen DNeasy Blood Extraction Kit. Library method: the immunoSEQ multiplex PCR assay. For the multiplex PCR, a mixture combining 60 forward primers for TCR Vbeta segments and 13 reverse primers for TCR Jbeta segments was used. A multiplex PCR assay on genomic DNA amplified the CDR3 region of rearranged TCR beta genes. Amplified TCR beta libraries were sequenced as 87-base-pair reads on the Illumina HiSeq System. Per the source publication's procedure: A later analysis counted tens of millions of unique TCR beta chains across the 690 or so repertoires, and around 12 million of these chains were shared by at least two donors. Raw reads were error-corrected and collapsed into unique sequences by a nearest-neighbor algorithm in which closely related sequences were merged to remove PCR and sequencing errors. To assign V, D and J gene segments, CDR3 sequences were aligned to IMGT reference sequences. For a sequence to be retained, a match of at least six nucleotides to both a V gene segment and a J gene segment was required. A rearrangement was called productive if the CDR3 had no stop codons and remained in frame with V and J, and every other rearrangement was called non-productive. Following IMGT convention, CDR3 was defined as the stretch from the second conserved V-encoded cysteine to the conserved J-encoded phenylalanine. The earlier analysis of 500 to 600 of the donors excluded sequences that lacked an unambiguous match to a single V gene segment. In an earlier analysis of several hundred of the donors, a V segment was called functional when productive rearrangements were above 56.7%, and segregating when the standard deviation between donors exceeded 5%. A statistical classification framework was built to diagnose cytomegalovirus status from the catalog of TCR beta chain sequences. In a later analysis, TCR nucleotide sequences were compared against IMGT/GENE-DB human TR gene sequences so that V and J genes could be assigned. The TCRdist pipeline was used in a later analysis to assign CDR3 sequences and most-parsimonious VDJ recombination scenarios. A later analysis defined each TCR beta chain by its CDR3 amino acid sequence plus V-gene family, and excluded reads lacking a unique V-gene family. A later analysis removed 550 to 650 highly shared, low-generation-probability nucleotide sequences to deal with suspected cross-contamination and a sequencing artifact. In a later analysis, a clonal expansion index for each public chain was calculated from normalized within-repertoire ranks of inferred template counts. Generation probabilities in a later analysis came from a VDJ recombination model fitted to out-of-frame rearrangements, and those results were checked against IGoR. A later analysis scored TCR-TCR, TCR-HLA and TCR-CMV co-occurrence with hypergeometric tests, applying a repertoire-size bias correction to TCR pairs. A later analysis estimated false discovery rates by permuting HLA or CMV assignments 20 times. In a later analysis, co-occurring TCRs were grouped using DBSCAN, with TCRdist sequence similarity added in when clustering inside HLA-allele-positive subsets. Repertoires with fewer than 30,000 or more than 120,000 public chains, plus five repertoires with anomalous nucleotide sharing, were excluded from co-occurrence clustering. TCRdb took over this immuneACCESS table, retaining in-frame rearrangements with V and J assigned. Such tables are incomplete; in checked studies, under half of the missing clones stem from an unresolved V gene, and the remainder is unexplained. That table supplies the V and J calls and clone size; D and trimming were determined from the DNA. The sample table lists around 140,000 clones, about four fifths of them with a count of one. Clones ranked in the top ten supply about 2.2% of the sample.

The germline V gene encodes CDR1 MNHEY and CDR2 SVGAGI. The CDR3 measures 15 amino acids from cysteine to phenylalanine. Only the CDR3 portion is preserved as DNA: 45 bases, with reading frame beginning at the first base. The sequence is built from TRBV6-5 and TRBJ2-5, with a tentative D gene TRBD2 over 6 matching bases. The DNA end lines up better with TRBJ2-7; the J call may be wrong. This TCR derives from a woman between 18 and 29 years old in good health and CMV-seropositive. Sequenced material: PBMCs. The CDR3 protein sequence reads: CASSYGGTGTYEQYF. The DNA reads as follows: TGTGCCAGCAGTTATGGAGGGACGGGGACCTACGAGCAGTACTTC.